This T cell receptor beta chain was sequenced for a study of blood T cells in healthy people across ages. This clonotype was seen repeatedly, ten times or more. Next came a second PCR, run for about 6 to 12 cycles, which used a sample-barcoded 5' primer along with a J-beta primer mix. Each CDR3 protein gets one entry after TCRdb re-called the 5' RACE reads with MiXCR. The table records 630,000 or so distinct CDR3 sequences, about 30% of them present only once. Looked up from germline, CDR1 is SGHAT and CDR2 is FQNNGV. The J segment lost 6 bases and the V segment lost 3 bases, leaving 8 bases of the junction unmatched. The CDR3 has 15 amino acids.

The receptor's source is a woman older than 75 in good health. The material sequenced was blood. The chain links TRBV11-2 to TRBJ2-1, with 7 nucleotides matching TRBD2. The CDR3 DNA is TGTGCCAGCAGCTTTCCGGGCTCGGGGGGCAATGAGCAGTTCTTC. This codes for CASSFPGSGGNEQFF.